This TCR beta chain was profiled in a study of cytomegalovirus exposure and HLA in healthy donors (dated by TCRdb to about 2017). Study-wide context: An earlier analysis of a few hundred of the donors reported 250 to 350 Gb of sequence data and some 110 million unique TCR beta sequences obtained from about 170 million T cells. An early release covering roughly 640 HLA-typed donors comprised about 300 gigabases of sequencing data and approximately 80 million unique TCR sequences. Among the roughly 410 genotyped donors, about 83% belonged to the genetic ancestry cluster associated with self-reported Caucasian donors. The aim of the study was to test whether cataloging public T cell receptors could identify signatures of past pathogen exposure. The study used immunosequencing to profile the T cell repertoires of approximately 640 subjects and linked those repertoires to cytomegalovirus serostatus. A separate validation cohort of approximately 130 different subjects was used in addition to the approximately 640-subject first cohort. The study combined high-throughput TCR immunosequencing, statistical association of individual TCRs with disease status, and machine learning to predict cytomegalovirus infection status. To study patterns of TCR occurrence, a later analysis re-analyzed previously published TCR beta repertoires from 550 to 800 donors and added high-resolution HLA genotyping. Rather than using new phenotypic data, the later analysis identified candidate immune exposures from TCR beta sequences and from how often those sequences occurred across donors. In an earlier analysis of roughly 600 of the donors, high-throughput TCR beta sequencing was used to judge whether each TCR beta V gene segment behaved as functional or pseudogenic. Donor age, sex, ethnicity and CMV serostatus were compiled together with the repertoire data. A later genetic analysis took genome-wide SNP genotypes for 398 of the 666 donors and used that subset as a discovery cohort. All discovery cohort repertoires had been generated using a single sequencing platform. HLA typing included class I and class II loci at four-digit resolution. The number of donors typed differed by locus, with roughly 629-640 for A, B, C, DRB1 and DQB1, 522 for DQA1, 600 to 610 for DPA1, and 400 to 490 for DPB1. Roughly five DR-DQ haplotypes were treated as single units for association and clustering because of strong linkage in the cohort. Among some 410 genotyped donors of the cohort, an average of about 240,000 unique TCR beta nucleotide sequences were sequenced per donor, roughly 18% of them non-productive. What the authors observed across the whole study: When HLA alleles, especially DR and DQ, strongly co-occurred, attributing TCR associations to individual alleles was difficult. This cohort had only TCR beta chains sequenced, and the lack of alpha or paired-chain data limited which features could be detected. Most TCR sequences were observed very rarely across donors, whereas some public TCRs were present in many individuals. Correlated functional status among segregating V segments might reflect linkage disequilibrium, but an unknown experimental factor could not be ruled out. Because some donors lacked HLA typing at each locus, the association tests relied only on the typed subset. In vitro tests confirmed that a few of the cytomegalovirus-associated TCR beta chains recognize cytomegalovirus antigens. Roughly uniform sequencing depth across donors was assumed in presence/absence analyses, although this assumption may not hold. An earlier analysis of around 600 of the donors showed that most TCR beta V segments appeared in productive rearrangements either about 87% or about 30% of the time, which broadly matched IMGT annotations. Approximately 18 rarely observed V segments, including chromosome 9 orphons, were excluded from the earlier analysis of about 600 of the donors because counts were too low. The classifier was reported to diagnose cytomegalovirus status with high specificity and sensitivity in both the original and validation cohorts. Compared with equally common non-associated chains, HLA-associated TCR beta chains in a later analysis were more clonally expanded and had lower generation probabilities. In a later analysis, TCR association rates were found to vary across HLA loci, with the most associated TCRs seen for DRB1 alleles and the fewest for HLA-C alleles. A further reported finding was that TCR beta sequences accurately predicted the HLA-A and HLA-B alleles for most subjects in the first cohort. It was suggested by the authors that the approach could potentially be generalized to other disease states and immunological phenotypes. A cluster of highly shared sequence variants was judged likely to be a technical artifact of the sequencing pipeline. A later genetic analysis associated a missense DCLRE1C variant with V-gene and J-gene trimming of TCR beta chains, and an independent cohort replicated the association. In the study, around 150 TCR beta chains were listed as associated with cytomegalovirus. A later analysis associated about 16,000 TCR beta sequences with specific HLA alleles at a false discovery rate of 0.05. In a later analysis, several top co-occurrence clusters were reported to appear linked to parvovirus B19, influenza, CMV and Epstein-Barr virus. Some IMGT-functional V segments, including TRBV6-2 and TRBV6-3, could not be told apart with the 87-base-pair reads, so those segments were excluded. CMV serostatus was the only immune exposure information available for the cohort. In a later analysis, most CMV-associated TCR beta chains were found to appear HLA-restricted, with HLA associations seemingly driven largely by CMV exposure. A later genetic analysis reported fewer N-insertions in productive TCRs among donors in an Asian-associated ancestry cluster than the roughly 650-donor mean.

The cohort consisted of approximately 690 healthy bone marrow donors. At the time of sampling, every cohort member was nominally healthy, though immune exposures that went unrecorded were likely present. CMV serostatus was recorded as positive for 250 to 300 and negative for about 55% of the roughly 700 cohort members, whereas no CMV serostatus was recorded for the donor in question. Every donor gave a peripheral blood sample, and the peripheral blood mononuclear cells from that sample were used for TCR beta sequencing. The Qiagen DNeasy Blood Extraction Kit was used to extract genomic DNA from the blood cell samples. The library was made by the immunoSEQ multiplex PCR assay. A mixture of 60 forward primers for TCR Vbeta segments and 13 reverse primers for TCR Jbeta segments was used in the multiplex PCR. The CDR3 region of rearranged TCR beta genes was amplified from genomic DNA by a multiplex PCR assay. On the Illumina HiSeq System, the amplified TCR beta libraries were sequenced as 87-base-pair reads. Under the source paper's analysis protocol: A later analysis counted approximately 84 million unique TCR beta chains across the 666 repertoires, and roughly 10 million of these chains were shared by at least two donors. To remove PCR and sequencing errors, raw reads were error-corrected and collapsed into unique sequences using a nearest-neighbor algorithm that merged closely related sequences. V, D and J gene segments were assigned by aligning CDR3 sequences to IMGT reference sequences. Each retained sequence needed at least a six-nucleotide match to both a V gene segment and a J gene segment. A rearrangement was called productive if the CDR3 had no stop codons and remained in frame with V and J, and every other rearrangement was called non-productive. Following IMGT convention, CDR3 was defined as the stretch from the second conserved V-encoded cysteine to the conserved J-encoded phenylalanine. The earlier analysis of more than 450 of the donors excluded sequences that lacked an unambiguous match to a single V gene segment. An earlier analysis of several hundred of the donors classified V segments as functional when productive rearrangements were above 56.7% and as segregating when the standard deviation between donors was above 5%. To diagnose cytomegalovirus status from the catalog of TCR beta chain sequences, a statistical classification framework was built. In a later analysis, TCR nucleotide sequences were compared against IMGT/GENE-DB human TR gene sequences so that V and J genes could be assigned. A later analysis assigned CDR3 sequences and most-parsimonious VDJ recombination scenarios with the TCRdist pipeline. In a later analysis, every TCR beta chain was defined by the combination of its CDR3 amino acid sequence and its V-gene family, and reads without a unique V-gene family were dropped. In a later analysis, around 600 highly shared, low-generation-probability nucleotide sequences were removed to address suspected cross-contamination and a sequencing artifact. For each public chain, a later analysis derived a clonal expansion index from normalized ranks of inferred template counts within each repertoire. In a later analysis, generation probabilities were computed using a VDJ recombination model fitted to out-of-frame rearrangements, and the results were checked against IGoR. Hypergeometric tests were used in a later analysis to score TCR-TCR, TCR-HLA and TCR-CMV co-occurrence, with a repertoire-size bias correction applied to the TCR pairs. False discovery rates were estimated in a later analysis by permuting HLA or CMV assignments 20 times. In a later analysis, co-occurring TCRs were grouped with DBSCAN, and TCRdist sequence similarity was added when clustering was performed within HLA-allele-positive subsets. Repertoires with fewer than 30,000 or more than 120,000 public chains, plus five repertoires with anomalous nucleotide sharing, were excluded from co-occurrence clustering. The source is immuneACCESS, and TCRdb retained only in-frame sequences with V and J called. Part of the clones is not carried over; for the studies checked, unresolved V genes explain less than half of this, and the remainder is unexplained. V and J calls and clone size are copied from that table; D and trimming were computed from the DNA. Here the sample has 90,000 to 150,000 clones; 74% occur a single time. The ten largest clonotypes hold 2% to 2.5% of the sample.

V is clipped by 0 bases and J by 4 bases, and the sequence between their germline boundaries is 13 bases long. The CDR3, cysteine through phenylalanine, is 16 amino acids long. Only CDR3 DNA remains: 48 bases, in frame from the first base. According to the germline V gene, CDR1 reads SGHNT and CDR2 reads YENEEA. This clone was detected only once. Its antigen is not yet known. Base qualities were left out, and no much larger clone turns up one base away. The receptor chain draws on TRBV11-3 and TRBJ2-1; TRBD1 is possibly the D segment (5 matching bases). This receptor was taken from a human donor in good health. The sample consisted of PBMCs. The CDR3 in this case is CASSLDATVGYNEQFF. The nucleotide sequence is TGTGCCAGCAGCTTAGATGCGACAGTAGGTTACAATGAGCAGTTCTTC. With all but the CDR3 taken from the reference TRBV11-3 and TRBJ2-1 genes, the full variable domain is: EAGVVQSPRYKIIEKKQPVAFWCNPISGHNTLYWYLQNLGQGPELLIRYENEEAVDDSQLPKDRFSAERLKGVDSTLKIQPAELGDSAVYLCASSLDATVGYNEQFFGPGTRLTVL.